This T cell receptor beta chain was identified during a study of blood T cell repertoires in COVID-19. The wider study: Samples came from the United States, Italy and Spain, spanning acute and convalescent COVID-19.

TCRdb keeps only in-frame clones here, not all; method: immunoSEQ multiplex PCR. The repertoire holds 350,000 or so clones, roughly 84% seen once, with approximately 1% in the top ten. Per the germline V gene, CDR1 is MGHRA and CDR2 is YSYEKL. The V end was cut by 4 bases, the J end by 2 bases, with 13 bases between. The CDR3 sequence is 15 residues long. The chain joins TRBV4-1 to TRBJ2-3; TRBD1 is a possible D gene (5 bases). This TCR derives from a woman aged 25 to 39 who had recovered from COVID-19. Sequenced: PBMCs or T cells enriched from blood (not recorded which). The CDR3 is CASSLRVGDTDTQYF. The CDR3 bases are TGCGCCAGCAGCCTCAGGGTGGGTGACACAGATACGCAGTATTTT.